This T cell receptor beta chain was identified during a study of T cell changes during pregnancy in multiple sclerosis. Between the trimmed V and J ends, which lost 4 bases and 7 bases, there was a span of 8 bases. The CDR3 has 12 amino acids. CDR1 and CDR2 from the germline V gene are SNHLY and FYNNEI. The repertoire was sequenced with immunoSEQ multiplex PCR; TCRdb's copy has only in-frame clones and lacks some. This sample has fewer than 90,000 clones; 90% to 95% occur once, and the top ten carry roughly 1%. The TCR comes from a female donor with multiple sclerosis, enrolled in a pregnancy study. The chain joins TRBV2 to TRBJ2-1, with D possibly matching TRBD2 (5 bases). This specimen was peripheral blood, taken in the first trimester of pregnancy. The CDR3 here is CASSAGGNEQFF. The CDR3 bases are TGTGCCAGCAGTGCGGGCGGGAATGAGCAGTTCTTC.